Listed below are T cell receptor beta chains from one sample, sequenced in a study of CD8 T cells in ankylosing spondylitis. One entry per CDR3 protein, called by TCRdb with MiXCR from the 5' RACE reads. The table has approximately 500,000 distinct CDR3 sequences, about 12% seen once; the top ten hold nearly 7%. The sequenced sample was blood, either unsorted or a sorted T cell fraction (not recorded which). These receptors were taken from a male donor with ankylosing spondylitis. The CDR3 runs from the conserved cysteine through the conserved F or W. Each record gives: V gene, J gene, clone size, D gene, CDR3 DNA, CDR3 protein. The D gene is left open where the match is weak. Part of the rows lack a size; the others show once, few, many or a class for expanded clones.

TRBV7-3,TRBJ2-5,NA,TRBD2,TGTGCCAGCAGCTTAAGGCGGGGAGGGCTCTCGGACACCCCTTACCAAGAGACCCAGTACTTC,CASSLRRGGLSDTPYQETQYF
TRBV2,TRBJ1-5,few,NA,TGTGCCAGTTGGACAGCCTTGGGGCCGGATAGCAATCAGCCCCAGCATTTT,CASWTALGPDSNQPQHF
TRBV30,TRBJ2-1,few,TRBD1,TGTGCCTGGACTGTCGGGACAGCTTACAATGAGCAGTTCTTC,CAWTVGTAYNEQFF
TRBV9,TRBJ2-2,NA,NA,TGTGCCAGCAGCCCCGGAGGGGGAGGGACCGGGGAGCTGTTTTTT,CASSPGGGGTGELFF
TRBV5-1,TRBJ1-2,NA,TRBD1,TGCGCCAGCAGCTTCCCGGGACAGGGTGACTATGGCTACACCTTC,CASSFPGQGDYGYTF
TRBV5-1,TRBJ2-7,NA,TRBD1,TGCGCCAGCAGCTTGGACAGGGGAGATTTATCAAACTTTTACGAGCAGTACTTC,CASSLDRGDLSNFYEQYF
TRBV5-6,TRBJ1-2,few,NA,TGTGCCAGCAGCCCTTTGAGCAGTCTGTTTCCCGGCTACACCTTC,CASSPLSSLFPGYTF
TRBV6-1,TRBJ2-1,few,NA,TGTGCCAGCAGTGCCCCCCTGGGCTCCTACAATGAGCAGTTCTTC,CASSAPLGSYNEQFF
TRBV20-1,TRBJ1-1,few,NA,TGCAGTGCTTCCGCAGAGAACACTGAAGCTTTCTTT,CSASAENTEAFF
TRBV9,TRBJ2-3,NA,NA,TGTGCCAGCAGCAGGCGATTAGCGGACCTCGATACGCAGTATTTT,CASSRRLADLDTQYF
TRBV3-1,TRBJ2-5,few,TRBD2,TGTGCCAGCAGCCTAACCGGCGGGAGGGAGACCCAGTACTTC,CASSLTGGRETQYF
TRBV20-1,TRBJ2-1,few,NA,TGCAGTGCTAGAGATTTCGAGCGGACCTACAATGAGCAGTTCTTC,CSARDFERTYNEQFF
TRBV7-8,TRBJ2-6,NA,NA,TGTGCCAGCAGCTTAACGAGGGTTGGGGCCAACGTCCTGACTTTC,CASSLTRVGANVLTF
TRBV7-2,TRBJ2-2,few,NA,TGTGCCAGCAGCGCGAGGACTAACACCGGGGAGCTGTTTTTT,CASSARTNTGELFF
TRBV20-1,TRBJ1-4,few,TRBD1,TGCAGTGCTAGCCCGAGGACAGGGGTTGGAAAACTGTTTTTT,CSASPRTGVGKLFF
TRBV20-1,TRBJ2-7,NA,TRBD2,TGCAGTGCTAGAAGACTAGCGGGAGCTGCCTACGAGCAGTACTTC,CSARRLAGAAYEQYF
TRBV5-1,TRBJ1-2,once,TRBD1,TGCGCCAGCAGCTTGACAGGGGGGGAATATGGCTACACCTTC,CASSLTGGEYGYTF
TRBV30,TRBJ1-1,many,NA,TGTGCCTGGAGTGTAAAGGTAGTAATGAACACTGAAGCTTTCTTT,CAWSVKVVMNTEAFF
TRBV12-3/TRBV12-4,TRBJ1-1,few,NA,TGTGCCACCTTACCCCACGGACAGTTCACTGAAGCTTTCTTT,CATLPHGQFTEAFF
TRBV21-1,TRBJ2-3,few,NA,TGTGCCAGCAACTTACTAGCGGCGAGAGCAGATACGCAGTATTTT,CASNLLAARADTQYF
TRBV24-1,TRBJ2-1,NA,NA,TGTGCCACCAGTGATAGGGGGGAGCAGTTCTTC,CATSDRGEQFF
TRBV27,TRBJ1-2,few,TRBD1,TGTGCCAGCCTCCGGGACCAGGGGGGGGGCTACACCTTC,CASLRDQGGGYTF
TRBV7-2,TRBJ1-1,many,NA,TGTGCCAGCAGCTTAGGGTCCAGATTGAACACTGAAGCTTTCTTT,CASSLGSRLNTEAFF
TRBV20-1,TRBJ2-7,few,NA,TGCAGTGCTAGGGGACACCCGACTGCCGCCTACGAGCAGTACTTC,CSARGHPTAAYEQYF
TRBV7-2,TRBJ1-1,few,NA,TGTGCCAGCAGCTTAGTTGACAGGATAACTGAAGCTTTCTTT,CASSLVDRITEAFF
TRBV12-3/TRBV12-4,TRBJ2-1,many,NA,TGTGCCAGCAGTTTCTCGATCTACAATGAGCAGTTCTTC,CASSFSIYNEQFF
TRBV20-1,TRBJ2-5,many,NA,TGCAGTGCTAGAAAAGAGACCCAGTACTTC,CSARKETQYF
TRBV6-1,TRBJ2-3,few,NA,TGTGCCAGCAGTCAAGTTACAGGGAGGGCAGATACGCAGTATTTT,CASSQVTGRADTQYF
TRBV7-9,TRBJ2-2,few,TRBD2,TGTGCCAGCAGCGCGAGCGGGAGCACCGGGGAGCTGTTTTTT,CASSASGSTGELFF
TRBV3-1,TRBJ1-6,few,NA,TGTGCCATCGGCCGGGGGCGAGATTCACCCCTCCACTTT,CAIGRGRDSPLHF
TRBV11-3,TRBJ2-4,NA,TRBD2,TGTGCCAGCAGCCGAGCGGGACTAGCGGGAAACATTCAGTACTTC,CASSRAGLAGNIQYF
TRBV12-3/TRBV12-4,TRBJ2-5,many,TRBD2,TGTGCCAGCAGTTTAGGGACTAGCGAACTCAGAGGGGAGACCCAGTACTTC,CASSLGTSELRGETQYF
TRBV28,TRBJ2-3,many,TRBD1,TGTGCCAGCAGCGCACAGGGGGGCACAGATACGCAGTATTTT,CASSAQGGTDTQYF
TRBV20-1,TRBJ1-4,NA,NA,TGCAGTGCTAGGGACTACAGGGAGGAAAAACTGTTTTTT,CSARDYREEKLFF
TRBV20-1,TRBJ2-4,NA,NA,TGCAGTGCTTTTCCGGGACGCAGAGGGAACATTCAGTACTTC,CSAFPGRRGNIQYF
TRBV12-3/TRBV12-4,TRBJ1-1,NA,NA,TGTGCCAGCAGTTTAGAGTATCCGCCGGGGACTGAAGCTTTCTTT,CASSLEYPPGTEAFF
TRBV14,TRBJ2-1,NA,TRBD2,TGTGCCAGCAGCCCGCTAGCGGGAGGGGCGCAGTTCTTC,CASSPLAGGAQFF
TRBV12-3/TRBV12-4,TRBJ2-7,many,NA,TGTGCCAGCAGTACCCCCGGCGTTAGCTACGAGCAGTACTTC,CASSTPGVSYEQYF
TRBV7-9,TRBJ2-7,NA,NA,TGTGCCAGCAGCCCTCCGGACAGATTCAATCAGCAGTACTTC,CASSPPDRFNQQYF
TRBV15,TRBJ2-2,few,TRBD1,TGTGCCACCAGCAGACAGAGGGGGCCCACCGGGGAGCTGTTTTTT,CATSRQRGPTGELFF
TRBV12-5,TRBJ1-5,many,NA,TGTGCTAGTGGTCACGGAGGGAGTCAGCCCCAGCATTTT,CASGHGGSQPQHF
TRBV12-3/TRBV12-4,TRBJ2-1,few,NA,TGTGCCAGCAGTCGGACATCCATGCGGCAGTTCTTC,CASSRTSMRQFF
TRBV14,TRBJ2-7,many,NA,TGTGCCAGCAGGCCGACATGGGGCGAGCAGTACTTC,CASRPTWGEQYF
TRBV7-9,TRBJ2-2,few,TRBD2,TGTGCCAGTAAACTAGCGTTGGACACCGGGGAGCTGTTTTTT,CASKLALDTGELFF
TRBV12-3/TRBV12-4,TRBJ2-1,many,TRBD2,TGTGCCAGCAGTTTCCGTAGCGGGGCCCTAGTGGATGAGCAGTTCTTC,CASSFRSGALVDEQFF
TRBV5-1,TRBJ1-5,few,NA,TGCGCCAGCAGCTTGGAGGGGACAAACAATCAGCCCCAGCATTTT,CASSLEGTNNQPQHF
TRBV5-1,TRBJ2-5,many,NA,TGCGCCAGCAGTCGAACCGGGATCCTCCAAGAGACCCAGTACTTC,CASSRTGILQETQYF
TRBV5-1,TRBJ2-1,few,NA,TGCGCCAGCAGCTTGGCTGACAACTACAATGAGCAGTTCTTC,CASSLADNYNEQFF
TRBV12-3/TRBV12-4,TRBJ1-5,NA,NA,TGTGCCAGCACCTCAACGGTGAGAAATCAGCCCCAGCATTTT,CASTSTVRNQPQHF
TRBV4-2,TRBJ2-3,few,NA,TGTGCCAGCAGCTCCTCTTGGGGCGATACGCAGTATTTT,CASSSSWGDTQYF
TRBV6-1,TRBJ1-1,NA,NA,TGTGCCAGCATAAGGGGTAGGGGGACTGAAGCTTTCTTT,CASIRGRGTEAFF
TRBV20-1,TRBJ2-3,NA,TRBD2,TGCAGTGCTAGTGGCCGGCTAGCGGGCGTGACAGATACGCAGTATTTT,CSASGRLAGVTDTQYF
TRBV5-5,TRBJ2-1,many,TRBD2,TGTGCCAGCAGCCCCGGGACTAGCGGGAGCTCCTACAATGAGCAGTTCTTC,CASSPGTSGSSYNEQFF